This TCR beta chain came from a study of cytomegalovirus exposure and HLA in healthy donors. The PCR contained 60 Vbeta and 13 Jbeta primers. Produced via immunoSEQ multiplex PCR; TCRdb's table is partial and in-frame only. The sample records 60,000 to 85,000 clones, about four fifths being singletons. Germline values: CDR1 SGHTA, CDR2 FQGNSA. This CDR3 spans 17 amino acids. V was pared by 0 bases and J by 7 bases, with 10 bases of the junction left unmatched. The sample consisted of PBMCs. The chain combines TRBV7-2 with TRBJ2-5; 11 nucleotides match TRBD2. This clonotype originated in a male donor in good health and CMV-seropositive. The CDR3 reads CASSLAASGGSEGTQYF. The CDR3, as DNA: TGTGCCAGCAGCTTAGCGGCTAGCGGGGGGTCCGAGGGGACCCAGTACTTC.